Sequencing of this TCR delta chain was carried out in a study of gamma-delta T cells after stem cell transplantation. The CDR3 loop spans 20 amino acids. CDR1 and CDR2 (germline): GEAIGNYY, EKD. A few counts support this clone. The protein that TCRdb holds for this DNA derives from a much larger clone and differs from the translated DNA at residue 17, which likely indicates a read error; the protein shown here is translated from the DNA. TCRdb repeated clone calling on the RT-PCR reads with CATT. The top ten hold under 35% of the sample, which has 1,400 to 1,500 delta-chain clones, roughly 13% seen once.

This chain uses TRDV2 with TRDJ1, with 8 bases aligning to TRDD3. Specimen: gamma-delta T cells. The sequence derives from a human donor. It is not recorded whose cells these are; they may come from a transplant donor. CDR3 protein: CACDPVGGRLGEEYTDNLIF. CDR3 DNA sequence: TGTGCCTGTGACCCCGTCGGGGGTAGGCTGGGGGAAGAATACACCGATAACCTCATCTTT.